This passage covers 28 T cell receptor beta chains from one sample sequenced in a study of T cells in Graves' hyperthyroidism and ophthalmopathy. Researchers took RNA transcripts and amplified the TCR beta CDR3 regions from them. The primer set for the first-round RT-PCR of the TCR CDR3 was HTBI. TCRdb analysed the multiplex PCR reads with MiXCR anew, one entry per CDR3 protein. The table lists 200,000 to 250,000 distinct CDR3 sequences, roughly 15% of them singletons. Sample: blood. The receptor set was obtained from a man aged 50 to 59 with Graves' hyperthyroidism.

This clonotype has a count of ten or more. CDR3 in DNA: TGTGCCAGCTCACCAGGCAGGGAAGAGACCCAGTACTTC. Translated, it gives CASSPGREETQYF. The chain combines TRBV18 with TRBJ2-5; D is possibly TRBD1 (5 bases). Germline V gene data show CDR1 as KGHSH and CDR2 as LQKENI. This CDR3 region has 13 residues. The V end lost 2 bases, the J end lost 3 bases, and 7 bases lay between the germline ends.

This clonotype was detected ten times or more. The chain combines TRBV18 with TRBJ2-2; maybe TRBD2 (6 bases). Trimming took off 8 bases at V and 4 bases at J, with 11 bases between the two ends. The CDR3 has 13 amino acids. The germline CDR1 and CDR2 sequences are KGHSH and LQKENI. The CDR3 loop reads CASAGTSTGELFF. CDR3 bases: TGTGCCAGCGCAGGGACTTCCACCGGGGAGCTGTTTTTT.

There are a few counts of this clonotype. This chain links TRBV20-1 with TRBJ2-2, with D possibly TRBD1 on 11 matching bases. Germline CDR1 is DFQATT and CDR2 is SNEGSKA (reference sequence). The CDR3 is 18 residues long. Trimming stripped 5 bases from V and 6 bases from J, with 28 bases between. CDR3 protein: CSAWDRGVLAGVAGELFF. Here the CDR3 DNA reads TGCAGTGCTTGGGACAGGGGGGTGCTAGCGGGAGTAGCCGGGGAGCTGTTTTTT.

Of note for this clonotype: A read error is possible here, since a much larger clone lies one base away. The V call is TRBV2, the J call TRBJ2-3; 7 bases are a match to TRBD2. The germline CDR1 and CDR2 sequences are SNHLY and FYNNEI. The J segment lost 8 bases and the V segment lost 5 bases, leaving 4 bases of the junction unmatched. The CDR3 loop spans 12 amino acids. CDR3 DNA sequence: TGTGCCAGCAGTACTAGCGCAGGTACGCAGTATTTT. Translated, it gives CASSTSAGTQYF.

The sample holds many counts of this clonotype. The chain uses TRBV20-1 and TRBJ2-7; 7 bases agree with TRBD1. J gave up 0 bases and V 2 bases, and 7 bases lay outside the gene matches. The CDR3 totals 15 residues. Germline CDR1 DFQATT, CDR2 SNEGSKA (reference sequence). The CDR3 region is CSARPRDRASYEQYF. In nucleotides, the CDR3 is TGCAGTGCTAGACCTCGAGACAGGGCCTCCTACGAGCAGTACTTC.

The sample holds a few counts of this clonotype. The CDR3 DNA is TGCAGTGCTAGAGATCGGCGGGCTTACTCCTACGAGCAGTACTTC. As protein: CSARDRRAYSYEQYF. The V call is TRBV20-1, the J call TRBJ2-7; TRBD2 might be the D (5 bases). Germline V CDR1 and CDR2: DFQATT, SNEGSKA (reference sequence). The CDR3 runs 15 residues. The V and J ends lost 0 bases and 0 bases respectively, with 12 bases between them.

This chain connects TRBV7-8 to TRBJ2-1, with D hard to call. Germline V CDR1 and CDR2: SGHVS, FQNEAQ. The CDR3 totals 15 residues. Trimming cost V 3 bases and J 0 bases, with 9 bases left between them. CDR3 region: CASSLAHSSYNEQFF. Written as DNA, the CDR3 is TGTGCCAGCAGCTTGGCACATAGCTCCTACAATGAGCAGTTCTTC.

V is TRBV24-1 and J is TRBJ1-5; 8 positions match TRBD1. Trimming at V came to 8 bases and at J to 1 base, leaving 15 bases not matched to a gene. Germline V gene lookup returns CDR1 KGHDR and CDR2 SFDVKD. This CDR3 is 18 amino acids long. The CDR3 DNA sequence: TGTGCCACCAACACCCCCCGGACAGGGTTCGCGAGCAATCAGCCCCAGCATTTT. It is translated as CATNTPRTGFASNQPQHF.

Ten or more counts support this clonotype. CDR3 coding DNA: TGCAGTGCTAGAGACGACAGGGGGCTGACAGATACGCAGTATTTT. Residues: CSARDDRGLTDTQYF. The chain links TRBV20-1 to TRBJ2-3, with 10 bases aligning to TRBD1. The CDR3 consists of 15 residues. Germline CDR1 DFQATT, CDR2 SNEGSKA (reference sequence). V lost 0 bases, J lost 3 bases, and 3 bases stayed unmatched.

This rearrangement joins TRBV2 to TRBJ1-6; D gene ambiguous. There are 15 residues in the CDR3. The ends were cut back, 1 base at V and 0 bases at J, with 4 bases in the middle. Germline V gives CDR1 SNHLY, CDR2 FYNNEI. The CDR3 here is CASSEDTSYNSPLHF. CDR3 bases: TGTGCCAGCAGTGAAGACACCTCCTATAATTCACCCCTCCACTTT.

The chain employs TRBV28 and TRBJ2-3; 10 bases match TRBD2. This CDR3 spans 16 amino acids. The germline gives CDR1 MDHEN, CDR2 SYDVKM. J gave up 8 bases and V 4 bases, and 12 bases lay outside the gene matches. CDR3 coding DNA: TGTGCCAGCAGTTCGTCCGGGACTAGCGCCATAGTTACGCAGTATTTT. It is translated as CASSSSGTSAIVTQYF. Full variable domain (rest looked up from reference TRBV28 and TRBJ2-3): DVKVTQSSRYLVKRTGEKVFLECVQDMDHENMFWYRQDPGLGLRLIYFSYDVKMKEKGDIPEGYSVSREKKERFSLILESASTNQTSMYLCASSSSGTSAIVTQYFGPGTRLTVL.

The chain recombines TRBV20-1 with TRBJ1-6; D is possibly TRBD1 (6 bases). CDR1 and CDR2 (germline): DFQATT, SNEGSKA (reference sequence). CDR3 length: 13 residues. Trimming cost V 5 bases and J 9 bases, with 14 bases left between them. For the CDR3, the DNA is TGCAGTGCTCCTCGGGGGGCGGGTTCACCCCTCCACTTT. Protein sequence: CSAPRGAGSPLHF.

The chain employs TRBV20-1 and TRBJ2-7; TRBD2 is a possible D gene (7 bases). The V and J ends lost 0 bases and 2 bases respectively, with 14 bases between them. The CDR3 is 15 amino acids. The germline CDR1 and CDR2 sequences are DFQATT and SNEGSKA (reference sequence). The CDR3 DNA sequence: TGCAGTGCTAGAGAGGCGGGGGCGCTCACCTACGAGCAGTACTTC. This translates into CSAREAGALTYEQYF.

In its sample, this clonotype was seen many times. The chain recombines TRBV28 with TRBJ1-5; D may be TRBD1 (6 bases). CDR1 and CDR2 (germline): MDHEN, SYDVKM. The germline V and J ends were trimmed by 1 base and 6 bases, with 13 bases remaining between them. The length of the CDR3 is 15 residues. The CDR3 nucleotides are TGTGCCAGCAGTTTATACAAGGGGGTCTCTCAGCCCCAGCATTTT. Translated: CASSLYKGVSQPQHF.

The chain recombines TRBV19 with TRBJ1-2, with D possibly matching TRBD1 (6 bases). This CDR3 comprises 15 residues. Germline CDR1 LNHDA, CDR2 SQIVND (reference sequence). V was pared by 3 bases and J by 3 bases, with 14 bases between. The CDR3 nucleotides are TGTGCCAGTAGTATCGGCAGGGGACGTTACTATGGCTACACCTTC. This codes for CASSIGRGRYYGYTF.

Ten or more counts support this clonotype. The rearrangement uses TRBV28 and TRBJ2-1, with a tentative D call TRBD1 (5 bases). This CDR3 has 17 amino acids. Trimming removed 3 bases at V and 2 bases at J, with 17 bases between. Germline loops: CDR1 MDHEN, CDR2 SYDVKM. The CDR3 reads CASSFLWEGAAYNEQFF. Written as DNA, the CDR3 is TGTGCCAGCAGTTTCCTTTGGGAAGGGGCGGCCTACAATGAGCAGTTCTTC.

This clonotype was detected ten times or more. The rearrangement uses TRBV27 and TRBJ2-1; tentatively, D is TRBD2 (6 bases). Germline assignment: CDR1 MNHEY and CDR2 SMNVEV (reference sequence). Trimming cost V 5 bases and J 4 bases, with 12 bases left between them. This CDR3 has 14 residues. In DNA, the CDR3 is TGTGCCAGCAGTCGGGGGACGGGTTACAATGAGCAGTTCTTC. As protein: CASSRGTGYNEQFF.

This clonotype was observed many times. The CDR3 sequence is CASSPGRRSYEQYF. The CDR3, as DNA: TGTGCCAGCAGTCCCGGACGTCGGTCCTACGAGCAGTACTTC. The chain employs TRBV12-3 or TRBV12-4 and TRBJ2-7; no reliable D call. Trimming left V 5 bases short and J 1 base short, with 12 bases between. The CDR3 loop spans 14 amino acids.

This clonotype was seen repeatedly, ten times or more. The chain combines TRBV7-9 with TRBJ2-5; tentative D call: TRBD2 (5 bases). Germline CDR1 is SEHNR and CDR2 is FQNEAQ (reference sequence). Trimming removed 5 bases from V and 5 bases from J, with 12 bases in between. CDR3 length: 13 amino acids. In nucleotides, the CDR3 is TGTGCCAGCAGCCTTTGGGCTAGCGAGACCCAGTACTTC. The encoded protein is CASSLWASETQYF.

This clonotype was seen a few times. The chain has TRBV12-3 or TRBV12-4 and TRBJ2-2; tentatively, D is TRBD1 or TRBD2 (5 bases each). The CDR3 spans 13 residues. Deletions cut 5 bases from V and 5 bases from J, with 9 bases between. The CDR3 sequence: CASSLGETGELFF. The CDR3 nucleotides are TGTGCCAGCAGTCTAGGGGAGACCGGGGAGCTGTTTTTT.

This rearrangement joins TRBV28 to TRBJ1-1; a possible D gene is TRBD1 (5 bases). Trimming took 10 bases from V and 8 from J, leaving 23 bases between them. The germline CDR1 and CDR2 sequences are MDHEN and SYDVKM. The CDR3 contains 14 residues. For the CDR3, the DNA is TGTGCCACCTTTTCCGTGGGGGGTAGTACAGAAGCTTTCTTT. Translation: CATFSVGGSTEAFF.

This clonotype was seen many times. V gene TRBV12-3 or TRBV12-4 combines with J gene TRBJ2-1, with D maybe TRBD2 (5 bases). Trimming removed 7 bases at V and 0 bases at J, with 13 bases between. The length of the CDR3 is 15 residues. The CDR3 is CASTPAESSYNEQFF. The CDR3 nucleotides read TGTGCCAGCACCCCAGCGGAAAGCTCCTACAATGAGCAGTTCTTC.

CDR3 in DNA: TGTGCCAGCAGTGCCGACAGGGGGGGAGAGACCCAGTACTTC. Protein product: CASSADRGGETQYF. The chain uses TRBV2 and TRBJ2-5, with TRBD1 matching 9 bases. The J segment lost 4 bases and the V segment lost 4 bases, leaving 4 bases of the junction unmatched. The CDR3 runs to 14 residues. Per germline, CDR1 SNHLY and CDR2 FYNNEI.

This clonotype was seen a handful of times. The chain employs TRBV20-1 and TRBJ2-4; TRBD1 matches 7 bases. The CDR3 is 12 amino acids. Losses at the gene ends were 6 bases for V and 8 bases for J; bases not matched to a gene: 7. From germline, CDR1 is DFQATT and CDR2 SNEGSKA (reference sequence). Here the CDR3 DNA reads TGCAGTGCCCTGACAGGGTCGGACATTCAGTACTTC. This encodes CSALTGSDIQYF.

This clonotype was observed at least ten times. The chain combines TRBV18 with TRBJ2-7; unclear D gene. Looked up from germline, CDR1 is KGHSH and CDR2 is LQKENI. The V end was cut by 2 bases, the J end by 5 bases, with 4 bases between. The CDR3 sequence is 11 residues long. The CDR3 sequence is CASSPDNEQYF. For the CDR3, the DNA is TGTGCCAGCTCACCAGATAACGAGCAGTACTTC.

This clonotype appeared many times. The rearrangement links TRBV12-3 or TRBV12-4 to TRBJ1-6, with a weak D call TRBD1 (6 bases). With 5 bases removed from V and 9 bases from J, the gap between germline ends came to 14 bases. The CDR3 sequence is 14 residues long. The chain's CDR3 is CASSPTGRGSPLHF. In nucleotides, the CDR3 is TGTGCCAGCAGTCCCACAGGGCGCGGTTCACCCCTCCACTTT.

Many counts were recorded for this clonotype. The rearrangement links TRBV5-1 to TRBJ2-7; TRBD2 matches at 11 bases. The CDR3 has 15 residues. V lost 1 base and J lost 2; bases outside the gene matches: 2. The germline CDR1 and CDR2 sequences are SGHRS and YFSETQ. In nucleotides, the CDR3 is TGCGCCAGCAGCTTGCTGACTAGCGGGGCCTACGAGCAGTACTTC. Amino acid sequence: CASSLLTSGAYEQYF.

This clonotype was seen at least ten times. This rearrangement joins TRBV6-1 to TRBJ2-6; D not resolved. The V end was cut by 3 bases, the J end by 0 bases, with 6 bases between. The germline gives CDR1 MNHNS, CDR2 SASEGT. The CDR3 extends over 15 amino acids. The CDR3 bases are TGTGCCAGCAGTGATGATAGCTCTGGGGCCAACGTCCTGACTTTC. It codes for CASSDDSSGANVLTF.